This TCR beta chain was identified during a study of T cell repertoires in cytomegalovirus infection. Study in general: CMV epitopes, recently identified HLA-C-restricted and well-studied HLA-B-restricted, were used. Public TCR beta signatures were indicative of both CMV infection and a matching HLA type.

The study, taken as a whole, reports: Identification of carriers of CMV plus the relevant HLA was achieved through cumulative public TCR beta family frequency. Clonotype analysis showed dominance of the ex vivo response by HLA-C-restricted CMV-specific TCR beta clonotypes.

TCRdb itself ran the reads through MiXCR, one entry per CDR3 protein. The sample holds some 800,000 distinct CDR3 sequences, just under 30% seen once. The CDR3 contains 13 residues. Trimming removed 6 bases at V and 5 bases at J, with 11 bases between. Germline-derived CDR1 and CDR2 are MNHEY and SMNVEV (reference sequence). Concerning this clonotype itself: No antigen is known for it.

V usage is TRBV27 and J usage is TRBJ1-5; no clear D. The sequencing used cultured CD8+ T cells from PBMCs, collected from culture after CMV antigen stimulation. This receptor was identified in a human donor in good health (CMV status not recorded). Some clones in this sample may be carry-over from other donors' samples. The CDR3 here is CASRDGRDQPQHF. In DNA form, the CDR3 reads TGTGCCAGCAGAGACGGGAGGGATCAGCCCCAGCATTTT.